This TCR beta chain appears in the sequencing data of a study of blood T cells in healthy people across ages. Study findings and constraints: PBMCs were not sorted, which prevented a conclusive comparison of naive versus antigen-experienced cells.

No fewer than 7 million PBMCs went into each sample. The CDR3 runs to 15 residues. Trimming stripped 1 base from V and 6 bases from J, with 16 bases between. Per germline, CDR1 SGHTA and CDR2 FQGTGA. Using a J-beta primer mix together with a sample-barcoded 5' primer, a second PCR was run for roughly 7 to 12 cycles. A single record per CDR3 protein comes from TCRdb applying MiXCR to the 5' RACE reads. This table holds some 1.5 million distinct CDR3 sequences, approximately 28% found once. This clonotype was observed many times. Its antigen is still unknown. This TCR came from a woman aged 25 to 39 in good health. The material sequenced was blood. J is TRBJ2-7 and V is TRBV7-3, with D uncertain. The DNA for the CDR3 is TGTGCCAGCAGCTTAAACCCGTTGGGCCTTCCCGAGCAGTACTTC. This translates into CASSLNPLGLPEQYF.